These T cell receptor beta chains were read from a single sample in a study of shared clonotypes between healthy human individuals. Sequenced by immunoSEQ multiplex PCR; TCRdb stores in-frame clones only, minus some. In the table there are 2 million to 2.5 million clones, nearly 97% of which are singletons. Sequenced: naive CD4+ T cells sorted from blood. Every receptor here comes from a man between 18 and 35 years old in good health. Both conserved end residues are part of each CDR3. Fields, in order: J gene, clone size, D gene, V gene, CDR3 protein, CDR3 DNA. D genes are given only for firm matches. The listing skips clone size in some rows; elsewhere it reads once, few, many or a size class.

TRBJ2-1	NA	NA	TRBV14	CASSPSGGSSYNEQFF	TGTGCCAGCAGCCCGTCGGGCGGTAGCTCCTACAATGAGCAGTTCTTC
TRBJ1-5	once	NA	TRBV7-2	CASSLIGAQPQHF	TGTGCCAGCAGCTTAATCGGGGCTCAGCCCCAGCATTTT
TRBJ2-7	NA	TRBD1	TRBV6-1	CASSLSRTGGWYF	TGTGCCAGCAGTCTAAGTCGGACAGGGGGCTGGTACTTC
TRBJ2-4	NA	TRBD1	TRBV6-5	CASTKTGMDIQYF	TGTGCCAGCACCAAGACAGGGATGGACATTCAGTACTTC
TRBJ1-2	NA	NA	TRBV25-1	CASSMAGYGYTF	TGTGCCAGCAGTATGGCGGGCTATGGCTACACCTTC
TRBJ2-7	NA	NA	TRBV2	CASSFSVSYEQYF	TGTGCCAGCAGTTTCAGTGTCTCCTACGAGCAGTACTTC
TRBJ2-7	NA	TRBD1	TRBV18	CASSPGRGTDGEEQYF	TGTGCCAGCTCACCAGGTAGGGGGACAGATGGAGAAGAGCAGTACTTC
TRBJ2-6	NA	NA	TRBV27	CASRNSGANVLTF	TGTGCCAGCCGCAACTCTGGGGCCAACGTCCTGACTTTC
TRBJ1-1	NA	NA	TRBV28	CASSLPGSGAFF	TGTGCCAGCAGTTTACCAGGGTCGGGAGCTTTCTTT
TRBJ1-4	NA	TRBD1	TRBV5-1	CASSLDQQGGNEKLFF	TGCGCCAGCAGCTTGGACCAACAGGGGGGCAATGAAAAACTGTTTTTT
TRBJ2-1	NA	NA	TRBV30	CAGSKRGDYNEQFF	TGTGCCGGGTCGAAGAGGGGAGACTACAATGAGCAGTTCTTC
TRBJ2-7	NA	TRBD2	TRBV10-3	CAISEASGRYEQYF	TGTGCCATCAGTGAAGCCAGCGGGAGGTACGAGCAGTACTTC
TRBJ1-6	NA	NA	TRBV18	CASSPGSRDSPLHF	TGTGCCAGCTCACCTGGGAGCCGCGATTCACCCCTCCACTTT
TRBJ1-1	few	NA	TRBV6-1	CASSRDVEAFF	TGTGCCAGCAGTAGGGATGTAGAGGCTTTCTTT
TRBJ1-1	NA	NA	TRBV29-1	CSVEETGNTEAFF	TGCAGCGTTGAAGAGACAGGCAACACTGAAGCTTTCTTT
TRBJ2-7	NA	TRBD1	TRBV27	CASSTPTGAYEQYF	TGTGCCAGCAGTACCCCGACAGGGGCCTACGAGCAGTACTTC
TRBJ2-7	NA	NA	TRBV6-6	CASGSTSYEQYF	TGTGCCAGCGGGTCCACCTCCTACGAGCAGTACTTC
TRBJ1-1	NA	NA	TRBV18	CASSPHEPAMNTEAFF	TGTGCCAGCTCACCACATGAGCCAGCAATGAACACTGAAGCTTTCTTT
TRBJ2-7	NA	NA	TRBV6-6	CASSPRTGGGQYF	TGTGCCAGCAGCCCTCGGACAGGCGGGGGGCAGTACTTC
TRBJ1-2	NA	NA	TRBV6-1	CASSERYSLDYGYTF	TGTGCCAGCAGTGAAAGATATTCTCTGGACTATGGCTACACCTTC
TRBJ2-3	NA	NA	TRBV21-1	CASGIIGTGTDTQYF	TGTGCCAGCGGAATTATAGGGACAGGAACAGATACGCAGTATTTT
TRBJ1-5	NA	NA	TRBV7-2	CASSFDGRVEQPQHF	TGTGCCAGCAGCTTTGATGGCAGGGTAGAACAGCCCCAGCATTTT
TRBJ2-7	NA	TRBD1	TRBV6-1	CATRTGPSYEQYF	TGTGCCACCAGGACAGGTCCCTCCTACGAGCAGTACTTC
TRBJ2-5	NA	TRBD2	TRBV9	CASSVKVGSGRYQETQYF	TGTGCCAGCAGCGTCAAGGTGGGAAGCGGGAGGTACCAAGAGACCCAGTACTTC
TRBJ2-5	NA	NA	TRBV29-1	CSVEGRILQETQYF	TGCAGCGTTGAAGGGAGGATCCTACAAGAGACCCAGTACTTC
TRBJ1-5	once	TRBD1	TRBV7-2	CASSLRTGTVYQPQHF	TGTGCCAGCAGCTTAAGGACAGGGACGGTTTATCAGCCCCAGCATTTT
TRBJ2-7	NA	TRBD2	TRBV6-6	CASSYSRLAGVREQYF	TGTGCCAGCAGTTACTCGAGGCTAGCGGGAGTGCGCGAGCAGTACTTC
TRBJ1-1	NA	NA	TRBV6-5	CASTPGGSGTEAFF	TGTGCCAGCACTCCTGGGGGTAGCGGCACTGAAGCTTTCTTT
TRBJ2-2	NA	TRBD1	TRBV2	CASSRQGATGELFF	TGTGCCAGCAGTAGACAGGGGGCAACCGGGGAGCTGTTTTTT
TRBJ2-7	NA	NA	TRBV9	CASSVDPGPPYEQYF	TGTGCCAGCAGCGTAGATCCGGGGCCCCCTTACGAGCAGTACTTC
TRBJ2-3	NA	NA	TRBV11-2	CASSSLVGSDTQYF	TGTGCCAGCAGCTCCCTCGTTGGGTCAGATACGCAGTATTTT
TRBJ2-1	NA	NA	TRBV19	CASSIDVSGEQFF	TGTGCCAGTAGTATAGACGTATCTGGTGAGCAGTTCTTC
TRBJ1-1	once	TRBD1	TRBV30	CAWSGQGLMNTEAFF	TGTGCCTGGAGTGGACAGGGCCTAATGAACACTGAAGCTTTCTTT
TRBJ2-7	NA	TRBD1	TRBV6-1	CASSVGQGSLEQYF	TGTGCCAGCAGTGTTGGACAGGGCAGCCTCGAGCAGTACTTC
TRBJ2-3	NA	TRBD2	TRBV5-4	CASSTRLAGGSTDTQYF	TGTGCCAGCAGCACCCGACTAGCGGGGGGGAGCACAGATACGCAGTATTTT
TRBJ2-5	NA	NA	TRBV5-1	CASSLVGDQETQYF	TGCGCCAGCAGCTTGGTAGGGGACCAAGAGACCCAGTACTTC
TRBJ2-3	NA	TRBD1	TRBV5-4	CASSPGQGKSTDTQYF	TGTGCCAGCAGCCCCGGACAGGGAAAAAGCACAGATACGCAGTATTTT
TRBJ1-5	NA	TRBD1	TRBV7-8	CASSSGTGIGDSNQPQHF	TGTGCCAGCAGCTCGGGGACAGGGATAGGGGATAGCAATCAGCCCCAGCATTTT
TRBJ2-1	NA	TRBD1	TRBV2	CASTRTGNEQFF	TGTGCCAGCACCCGGACAGGCAATGAGCAGTTCTTC
TRBJ2-7	NA	TRBD2	TRBV7-2	CASSLVSSGGGEQYF	TGTGCCAGCAGCTTAGTTTCTAGCGGGGGCGGCGAGCAGTACTTC
TRBJ1-2	once	NA	TRBV28	CASSPLGRGYTF	TGTGCCAGCAGTCCGCTCGGACGTGGCTACACCTTC
TRBJ1-4	NA	NA	TRBV9	CASSLTGLANEKLFF	TGTGCCAGCAGCTTAACAGGGTTGGCTAATGAAAAACTGTTTTTT
TRBJ2-1	NA	TRBD2	TRBV29-1	CSVEDRGSGRARNEQFF	TGCAGCGTTGAAGATCGAGGTAGCGGGAGGGCCCGTAATGAGCAGTTCTTC
TRBJ1-4	NA	NA	TRBV6-1	CASTNPREKLFF	TGTGCCAGCACTAACCCTCGGGAAAAACTGTTTTTT
TRBJ1-1	NA	NA	TRBV5-6	CASSWGRGMNTEAFF	TGTGCCAGCAGCTGGGGCCGGGGAATGAACACTGAAGCTTTCTTT